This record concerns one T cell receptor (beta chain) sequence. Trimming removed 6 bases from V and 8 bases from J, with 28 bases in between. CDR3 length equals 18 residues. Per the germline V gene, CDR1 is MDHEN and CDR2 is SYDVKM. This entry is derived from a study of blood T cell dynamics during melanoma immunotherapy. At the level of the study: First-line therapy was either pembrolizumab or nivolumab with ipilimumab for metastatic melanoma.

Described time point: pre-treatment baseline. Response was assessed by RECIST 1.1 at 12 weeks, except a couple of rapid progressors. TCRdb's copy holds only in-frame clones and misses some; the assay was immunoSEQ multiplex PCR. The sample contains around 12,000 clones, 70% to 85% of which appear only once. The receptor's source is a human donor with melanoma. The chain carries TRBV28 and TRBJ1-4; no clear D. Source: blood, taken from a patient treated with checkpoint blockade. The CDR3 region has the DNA TGTGCCAGCAGGCCCGCCCGATCCAGAGTCAACCGATGGGAAAAACTGTTTTTT. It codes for CASRPARSRVNRWEKLFF.